Following are 4 T cell receptor beta chains from one sample sequenced in a study of T cells in Graves' hyperthyroidism and ophthalmopathy. Researchers amplified the TCR beta CDR3 regions from RNA transcripts. TCR CDR3 regions were first amplified by RT-PCR with HTBI primers. TCRdb re-called the multiplex PCR reads through MiXCR, storing one row per CDR3 protein. The sample has roughly 720,000 distinct CDR3 sequences, roughly 17% seen once; the top ten hold about 16%. Input material: blood. Receptors originate from a man aged 45 to 65 with Graves' hyperthyroidism.

The chain recombines TRBV19 with TRBJ1-3; D unresolved. The CDR3 spans 14 residues. Trimming left V 8 bases short and J 1 base short, with 12 bases between. CDR1 is LNHDA and CDR2 is SQIVND in the germline V gene (reference sequence). CDR3 nucleotide sequence: TGTGCCAGTCGGCCGCAGTCTTCTGGAAACACCATATATTTT. Encoded protein: CASRPQSSGNTIYF.

This clonotype was seen ten or more times. V is TRBV20-1 and J is TRBJ2-5, with 13 bases aligning to TRBD2. Germline loops: CDR1 DFQATT, CDR2 SNEGSKA (reference sequence). The CDR3 is 14 residues long. V lost 4 bases, J lost 7 bases, and 6 bases stayed unmatched. For the CDR3, the DNA is TGCAGTGCTAAAGGGACTAGCGGGGAGGCGACCCAGTACTTC. Translating gives CSAKGTSGEATQYF.

This clonotype came up many times. The chain is built from TRBV5-1 and TRBJ2-7; the D gene is possibly TRBD1 (6 bases). The CDR3 has 14 residues. Germline V gene lookup returns CDR1 SGHRS and CDR2 YFSETQ. V was cut by 3 bases and J by 5 bases, with 15 bases left in between. The CDR3 sequence: CASSSAGTLNEQYF. In DNA form, the CDR3 reads TGCGCCAGCAGCTCGGCCGGGACACTAAACGAGCAGTACTTC.

The rearrangement joins TRBV9 to TRBJ2-6; D perhaps matches TRBD1 (5 bases). V lost 3 bases, J lost 0 bases, and 10 bases lay in between. The CDR3 is 16 amino acids. Germline-derived CDR1 and CDR2 are SGDLS and YYNGEE. CDR3 in DNA: TGTGCCAGCAGCGCCGACAGCCACTCTGGGGCCAACGTCCTGACTTTC. Translation gives CASSADSHSGANVLTF.